The 31 T cell receptor beta chains listed next were all sequenced from one sample in a study of PD-1 blockade in classical Hodgkin lymphoma. The time point was: newly diagnosed, previously untreated cHL patient sample. By magnetic negative selection, CD4+ T cells were purified from thawed PBMCs. Generated by immunoSEQ multiplex PCR, the TCRdb table keeps only in-frame clones and is missing some. The repertoire holds roughly 30,000 clones, with roughly 91% as singletons. Sequences were obtained from CD4+ T cells from blood. These receptors all come from a human donor with classical Hodgkin lymphoma.

The J gene is TRBJ2-1, the V gene TRBV7-9, with 15 bases fitting TRBD2. The CDR3 totals 16 residues. Trimming took 3 bases from V and 5 from J; bases not matched to a gene: 2. Germline V gives CDR1 SEHNR, CDR2 FQNEAQ (reference sequence). As DNA, the CDR3 is TGTGCCAGCAGCTTCGGACTAGCGGGGGGGGACAATGAGCAGTTCTTC. This encodes CASSFGLAGGDNEQFF.

This sequence joins TRBV6-1 and TRBJ2-5; D is ambiguous. The V and J ends lost 2 bases and 7 bases respectively, with 20 bases between them. CDR3 length: 16 amino acids. Germline values: CDR1 MNHNS, CDR2 SASEGT. The CDR3 DNA follows: TGTGCCAGCAGTGAACTTATGTGGCGGCCCCCTTGGACCCAGTACTTC. Protein sequence: CASSELMWRPPWTQYF.

This clone was counted once. V is TRBV20-1 and J is TRBJ1-1; D not certain. The germline CDR1 and CDR2 sequences are DFQATT and SNEGSKA (reference sequence). The CDR3 is 11 residues long. The CDR3 spells CSGRRNTEAFF. The CDR3 DNA sequence: TGCAGCGGACGGAGGAACACTGAAGCTTTCTTT.

This clone has a single count. The chain employs TRBV18 and TRBJ2-7; 8 bases line up with TRBD1. The CDR3 extends over 13 amino acids. The V segment lost 6 bases and the J segment 3 bases; nucleotides outside the gene matches: 4. Germline lookup yields CDR1 KGHSH and CDR2 LQKENI. The CDR3 loop reads CASSRDRGYEQYF. CDR3 DNA sequence: TGTGCCAGCTCTCGCGACAGGGGCTACGAGCAGTACTTC. Full variable domain (missing parts from reference TRBV18 and TRBJ2-7): NAGVMQNPRHLVRRRGQEARLRCSPMKGHSHVYWYRQLPEEGLKFMVYLQKENIIDESGMPKERFSAEFPKEGPSILRIQQVVRGDSAAYFCASSRDRGYEQYFGPGTRLTVT.

This sequence joins TRBV7-9 and TRBJ2-7; D could derive from TRBD1 or TRBD2 (6 bases each). Trimming removed 5 bases from V and 5 bases from J, with 16 bases in between. This CDR3 region has 14 residues. The V gene's germline CDR1 is SEHNR and CDR2 FQNEAQ (reference sequence). The CDR3 DNA is TGTGCCAGCAGCCCTCCGGGGGCGATCCACGAGCAGTACTTC. Translation gives CASSPPGAIHEQYF.

There are a few counts of this clone. The chain employs TRBV4-1 and TRBJ1-2; TRBD1 matches 10 bases. Trimming cost V 0 bases and J 6 bases; bases outside gene matches: 13. CDR1 MGHRA and CDR2 YSYEKL come from the germline V gene. The CDR3 is 18 residues long. The CDR3 DNA follows: TGCGCCAGCAGCCAAGAACGGTGGCGGGACAGGGGACCCCATGGCTACACCTTC. This sequence encodes CASSQERWRDRGPHGYTF.

The rearrangement joins TRBV2 to TRBJ1-5, with TRBD1 matching over 7 bases. Germline lookup yields CDR1 SNHLY and CDR2 FYNNEI. Trimming at V came to 0 bases and at J to 7 bases, leaving 6 bases not matched to a gene. The CDR3 has 15 residues. The CDR3 DNA follows: TGTGCCAGCAGTGAAGCGTCACAGGGGCGGCAGCCCCAGCATTTT. Encoded protein: CASSEASQGRQPQHF.

This sequence joins TRBV6-5 and TRBJ1-2, with TRBD1 matching 9 bases. Trimming cost V 4 bases and J 4 bases; bases outside gene matches: 4. The germline gives CDR1 MNHEY, CDR2 SVGAGI. The CDR3 length is 14 residues. CDR3 sequence (DNA): TGTGCCAGCAGTTTACAGGGGGCAGGCTATGGCTACACCTTC. Its protein product is CASSLQGAGYGYTF.

The chain recombines TRBV18 with TRBJ1-5; a possible D gene is TRBD1 (5 bases). The CDR3 extends over 12 amino acids. Germline V CDR1 and CDR2: KGHSH, LQKENI. V was trimmed by 5 bases and J by 4 bases, leaving 6 bases between them. In nucleotides, the CDR3 is TGTGCCAGCTCAGGGGGGAATCAGCCCCAGCATTTT. It specifies CASSGGNQPQHF. Based on the CDR3 plus reference TRBV18 and TRBJ1-5, the full variable domain is NAGVMQNPRHLVRRRGQEARLRCSPMKGHSHVYWYRQLPEEGLKFMVYLQKENIIDESGMPKERFSAEFPKEGPSILRIQQVVRGDSAAYFCASSGGNQPQHFGDGTRLSIL.

V gene TRBV7-6 combines with J gene TRBJ2-5; D may be TRBD2 (6 bases). CDR1 is SGHVS and CDR2 is FNYEAQ in the germline V gene. The CDR3 sequence is 13 residues long. Trimming removed 1 base from V and 5 bases from J, with 8 bases in between. The CDR3 region is CASSLVRGETQYF. In DNA, the CDR3 is TGTGCCAGCAGCTTAGTGCGGGGCGAGACCCAGTACTTC.

The chain combines TRBV5-1 with TRBJ2-3; TRBD2 matches at 7 bases. V shed 4 bases, J shed 1 base, and the junction held 6 bases outside the gene matches. CDR3 size: 15 residues. The V gene's germline CDR1 is SGHRS and CDR2 YFSETQ. CDR3 sequence: CASSLEAGGTDTQYF. DNA for the CDR3: TGCGCCAGCAGCCTGGAGGCGGGGGGCACAGATACGCAGTATTTT.

V usage is TRBV28 and J usage is TRBJ2-1, with 7 bases aligning to TRBD2. V dropped 6 bases and J dropped 7; count of bases not matched to a gene: 9. The CDR3 is 14 residues long. Germline values: CDR1 MDHEN, CDR2 SYDVKM. The CDR3 DNA reads TGTGCCAGCAGACCTCCGGGCGGGAGTAATGAGCAGTTCTTC. As protein: CASRPPGGSNEQFF.

This chain uses TRBV18 with TRBJ1-1; 9 positions match TRBD1. The trim removed 3 bases at V and 1 base at J, leaving 3 bases unmatched. This CDR3 region has 15 residues. CDR1 and CDR2 (germline): KGHSH, LQKENI. CDR3 sequence (DNA): TGTGCCAGCTCACCGACAGGGGGATCGAACACTGAAGCTTTCTTT. As protein: CASSPTGGSNTEAFF.

The chain employs TRBV7-9 and TRBJ2-3, with D perhaps assigned TRBD1 or TRBD2 (5 bases each). The CDR3 consists of 15 residues. V shed 2 bases and J shed 4 bases, with 13 bases lying between them. Germline CDR1 and CDR2: SEHNR and FQNEAQ (reference sequence). Written as DNA, the CDR3 is TGTGCCAGCAGCTTAATGGTCGGGGCATCAGATACGCAGTATTTT. This gives the protein CASSLMVGASDTQYF.

The gene calls are TRBV11-2 and TRBJ2-7, with 8 bases identical to TRBD1. V lost 0 bases, J lost 1 base, and 2 bases stayed unmatched. Germline lookup yields CDR1 SGHAT and CDR2 FQNNGV. The CDR3 is 15 amino acids. CDR3 loop: CASSLEGQGSYEQYF. CDR3 in DNA: TGTGCCAGCAGCTTAGAAGGACAGGGTTCCTACGAGCAGTACTTC. Based on the CDR3 plus reference TRBV11-2 and TRBJ2-7, the full variable domain is EAGVAQSPRYKIIEKRQSVAFWCNPISGHATLYWYQQILGQGPKLLIQFQNNGVVDDSQLPKDRFSAERLKGVDSTLKIQPAKLEDSAVYLCASSLEGQGSYEQYFGPGTRLTVT.

The J gene is TRBJ2-1, the V gene TRBV11-2; D may be TRBD1 (7 bases). This CDR3 spans 14 amino acids. With 4 bases removed from V and 10 bases from J, the gap between germline ends came to 17 bases. Per the germline V gene, CDR1 is SGHAT and CDR2 is FQNNGV. This chain's CDR3 is CASSSPKGGGEQFF. CDR3 nucleotides: TGTGCCAGCAGCTCCCCCAAAGGAGGGGGCGAGCAGTTCTTC.

The chain combines TRBV27 with TRBJ1-1; the D is unclear. V dropped 5 bases and J dropped 5 bases, with 15 bases sitting between them. The CDR3 extends over 14 amino acids. Germline V lookup: CDR1 MNHEY, CDR2 SMNVEV (reference sequence). The DNA of the CDR3 is TGTGCCAGCAGTCGACCAGGAGGTGGGACTGAAGCTTTCTTT. This gives the protein CASSRPGGGTEAFF.

The chain recombines TRBV2 with TRBJ1-5; D is perhaps TRBD1 (6 bases). Germline assignment: CDR1 SNHLY and CDR2 FYNNEI. V was clipped by 6 bases and J by 3 bases, with 15 bases between them. This CDR3 contains 15 residues. The CDR3 protein is CASSTGTPFNQPQHF. The CDR3 DNA reads as TGTGCCAGCAGCACGGGGACACCCTTCAATCAGCCCCAGCATTTT.

The J gene is TRBJ1-1, the V gene TRBV6-6; D is uncertain. V dropped 5 bases and J dropped 7 bases, with 14 bases sitting between them. The CDR3 runs to 13 residues. CDR1 and CDR2 from the germline V gene are MNHNY and SVGAGI (reference sequence). CDR3: CASSPAGPIEAFF. CDR3 nucleotide sequence: TGTGCCAGCAGTCCGGCCGGGCCGATTGAAGCTTTCTTT.

The chain has TRBV18 and TRBJ1-2; tentatively, D is TRBD1 (6 bases). This CDR3 contains 17 residues. The V gene's germline CDR1 is KGHSH and CDR2 LQKENI. V lost 1 base and J lost 2, with 17 bases in between. The CDR3 nucleotides read TGTGCCAGCTCACCACGAGCACAGGGAGAGTACAACTATGGCTACACCTTC. Its protein is CASSPRAQGEYNYGYTF.

The chain couples TRBV20-1 to TRBJ2-1; D unresolved. Germline V gene sequence: CDR1 DFQATT, CDR2 SNEGSKA (reference sequence). V lost 3 bases and J lost 9, with 3 bases in between. CDR3 length: 9 amino acids. The CDR3 here is CSARSEQFF. The CDR3 DNA is TGCAGTGCTAGGAGTGAGCAGTTCTTC.

This chain uses TRBV10-3 with TRBJ2-7, with a tentative D call TRBD1 (6 bases). Deletions cut 5 bases from V and 4 bases from J, with 18 bases between. Germline CDR1 is ENHRY and CDR2 is SYGVKD. This CDR3 is 15 amino acids long. Here the CDR3 DNA reads TGTGCCATCAGTCCAAGACAGGACCCCCCTTACGAGCAGTACTTC. Encoded protein: CAISPRQDPPYEQYF.

The chain links TRBV18 to TRBJ2-7; 8 bases agree with TRBD1. V was pared by 3 bases and J by 7 bases, with 5 bases of the junction left unmatched. The CDR3 sequence is 13 residues long. Germline CDR1 KGHSH, CDR2 LQKENI. Here the CDR3 reads CASSPLQGGEQYF. The CDR3 nucleotides are TGTGCCAGCTCACCTTTACAGGGGGGAGAGCAGTACTTC.

This chain uses TRBV11-2 with TRBJ2-3, with TRBD2 matching over 12 bases. Germline-derived CDR1 and CDR2 are SGHAT and FQNNGV. The CDR3 is 16 amino acids. V shed 1 base, J shed 4 bases, and the junction held 3 bases outside the gene matches. The CDR3 spells CASSLGTSGVADTQYF. The CDR3 DNA reads as TGTGCCAGCAGCTTAGGGACTAGCGGGGTGGCAGATACGCAGTATTTT.

The table lists this clone with a few counts. This chain joins TRBV27 and TRBJ1-3; unclear D gene. Per germline, CDR1 MNHEY and CDR2 SMNVEV (reference sequence). The CDR3 runs to 12 residues. The germline V and J ends were trimmed by 9 bases and 7 bases, with 13 bases remaining between them. This chain's CDR3 is CARGRSDNTIYF. The CDR3 nucleotides read TGTGCCAGAGGGAGGAGTGATAACACCATATATTTT.

This chain joins TRBV28 and TRBJ1-2, with TRBD1 matching over 8 bases. Germline V gene lookup returns CDR1 MDHEN and CDR2 SYDVKM. With V trimmed by 2 bases and J by 8 bases, 13 bases remained unmatched. The CDR3 contains 16 residues. The CDR3 loop reads CASSLQSGGANGGYTF. DNA of the CDR3: TGTGCCAGCAGTTTACAGTCAGGGGGCGCGAATGGGGGCTACACCTTC.

CDR3 amino acids: CASSRLGNTIYF. The CDR3 DNA reads as TGTGCCAGCAGTAGATTGGGAAACACCATATATTTT. This rearrangement joins TRBV6-6 to TRBJ1-3; D remains unclear. The V end was cut by 5 bases, the J end by 4 bases, with 6 bases between. The CDR3 loop spans 12 amino acids. The germline gives CDR1 MNHNY, CDR2 SVGAGI (reference sequence).

V gene TRBV9 combines with J gene TRBJ1-1; D not resolved. This CDR3 is built from 13 residues. V lost 0 bases and J 1 base, leaving 4 bases between the germline ends. Germline CDR1 reads SGDLS; CDR2 reads YYNGEE. The CDR3 coding sequence is TGTGCCAGCAGCGTAGGCAGGAACACTGAAGCTTTCTTT. Amino acids: CASSVGRNTEAFF.

This chain joins TRBV20-1 and TRBJ1-1, with 9 positions matching TRBD1. Per germline, CDR1 DFQATT and CDR2 SNEGSKA (reference sequence). J lost 11 bases, V lost 5 bases, and 6 bases had no gene match. The CDR3 is 11 residues long. In DNA, the CDR3 is TGCAGTGCTCGTTCAGACAGGGGGGCTTTCTTT. It translates to CSARSDRGAFF.

The rearrangement uses TRBV9 and TRBJ2-7; TRBD2 might be the D (5 bases). This CDR3 comprises 13 residues. V was shortened by 4 bases and J by 7 bases, with 15 bases between the two germline ends. Germline CDR1 SGDLS, CDR2 YYNGEE. CDR3 sequence reads: CASSTRGGREQYF. CDR3 coding DNA: TGTGCCAGCAGCACTCGAGGCGGGCGGGAGCAGTACTTC.

V gene TRBV27 combines with J gene TRBJ2-1, with TRBD2 as a possible D gene (6 bases). Trimming stripped 6 bases from V and 5 bases from J, with 20 bases between. Germline V gene lookup returns CDR1 MNHEY and CDR2 SMNVEV (reference sequence). The length of the CDR3 is 16 residues. This chain's CDR3 is CASSRTLYGGNNEQFF. The CDR3 DNA follows: TGTGCCAGCAGCCGCACCCTCTACGGAGGGAACAATGAGCAGTTCTTC.